Each of the 11 T cell receptor beta chains below was sequenced from the same sample in a study of control samples from healthy donors and cancer patients. Repertoires were generated with immunoSEQ multiplex PCR, while TCRdb's copy carries only in-frame clones and drops some. The data contain 65,000 to 95,000 clones, about 89% of them seen just once; the ten biggest clones take up around 18%. What was sequenced was blood. The receptors stem from a man aged 50 to 59 in good health.

V gene TRBV4-3 combines with J gene TRBJ1-3, with D tentatively TRBD1 (5 bases). CDR3 length equals 15 residues. The V gene lost 4 bases and the J gene lost 4 bases, with 14 bases spanning the gap. From germline, CDR1 is LGHNA and CDR2 YSLEER. The CDR3 DNA sequence: TGCGCCAGCAGCCTCCGAGGGGAGGCGGGAAACACCATATATTTT. Residues: CASSLRGEAGNTIYF.

Of note for this clone: This same CDR3 is encoded by further DNA sequences in the sample. The J gene is TRBJ2-3, the V gene TRBV7-2; D is uncertain. Looked up from germline, CDR1 is SGHTA and CDR2 is FQGNSA. The V end lost 3 bases, the J end lost 4 bases, and 8 bases lay between the germline ends. The CDR3 loop spans 13 amino acids. The CDR3 DNA follows: TGTGCCAGCAGCTTGGCTAAGGCAGATACGCAGTATTTT. This translates into CASSLAKADTQYF.

This chain connects TRBV9 to TRBJ2-7; TRBD2 matches 10 bases. The CDR3 extends over 17 amino acids. The germline CDR1 and CDR2 sequences are SGDLS and YYNGEE. V trimming: 2 bases; J trimming: 3 bases; junction bases outside the gene matches: 11. CDR3 in amino acids: CASSVNAAGGTDYEQYF. CDR3 sequence (DNA): TGTGCCAGCAGCGTGAATGCAGCGGGAGGGACCGACTACGAGCAGTACTTC. Together with reference TRBV9 and TRBJ2-7, the CDR3 gives the full variable domain: DSGVTQTPKHLITATGQRVTLRCSPRSGDLSVYWYQQSLDQGLQFLIQYYNGEERAKGNILERFSAQQFPDLHSELNLSSLELGDSALYFCASSVNAAGGTDYEQYFGPGTRLTVT.

The count of this clone is one. The rearrangement uses TRBV24-1 and TRBJ2-3; 7 bases agree with TRBD2. CDR1 is KGHDR and CDR2 is SFDVKD in the germline V gene. J was trimmed by 1 base and V by 5 bases; bases with no gene match: 8. This CDR3 is 16 amino acids long. The CDR3 sequence is CATSAPAAGGTDTQYF. CDR3 DNA: TGTGCCACCAGTGCACCTGCCGCGGGGGGCACAGATACGCAGTATTTT.

This clone is a singleton in its sample. The J gene is TRBJ1-5, the V gene TRBV5-6, with TRBD1 identical over 8 bases. This CDR3 spans 16 amino acids. Germline CDR1 is SGHDT and CDR2 is YYEEEE. V dropped 3 bases and J dropped 3; count of bases not matched to a gene: 8. The CDR3 bases are TGTGCCAGCAGCTCACGACGACAGGGGTACAATCAGCCCCAGCATTTT. Translation: CASSSRRQGYNQPQHF.

The V gene is TRBV5-6, the J gene TRBJ1-2; the D gene is possibly TRBD1 (5 bases). V was shortened by 4 bases and J by 6 bases, with 19 bases between the two germline ends. Germline V CDR1 and CDR2: SGHDT, YYEEEE. The CDR3 runs to 15 residues. CDR3 DNA sequence: TGTGCCAGCAGCAAAATCCAGGGCTGGGGGGATGGCTACACCTTC. This sequence encodes CASSKIQGWGDGYTF.

This clone was detected a few times. V gene TRBV4-3 combines with J gene TRBJ1-1; maybe TRBD1 (5 bases). This CDR3 has 14 amino acids. Germline V lookup: CDR1 LGHNA, CDR2 YSLEER. The germline V and J ends were trimmed by 3 bases and 3 bases, with 11 bases remaining between them. The CDR3 nucleotides read TGCGCCAGCAGCCATAGGGTAGGGGACACTGAAGCTTTCTTT. Translating it yields CASSHRVGDTEAFF.

This sequence joins TRBV15 and TRBJ2-6; D is unresolved. Trimming removed 0 bases at V and 0 bases at J, with 15 bases between. CDR3 length: 19 amino acids. Per the germline V gene, CDR1 is LNHNV and CDR2 is YYDKDF (reference sequence). The CDR3 sequence is CATSRDVAALDSGANVLTF. DNA for the CDR3: TGTGCCACCAGCAGAGATGTCGCAGCGTTGGACTCTGGGGCCAACGTCCTGACTTTC.

The V call is TRBV11-2, the J call TRBJ2-3; no clear D. The germline V and J ends were trimmed by 3 bases and 5 bases, with 3 bases remaining between them. The germline V gene encodes CDR1 SGHAT and CDR2 FQNNGV. The CDR3 has 11 residues. In DNA, the CDR3 is TGTGCCAGCAGCTTTGGAGATACGCAGTATTTT. Protein sequence: CASSFGDTQYF.

This clone has just one count. The rearrangement links TRBV2 to TRBJ2-3; D is perhaps TRBD2 (5 bases). CDR3 length: 14 amino acids. Deletions cut 4 bases from V and 2 bases from J, with 10 bases between. Germline V gives CDR1 SNHLY, CDR2 FYNNEI. The CDR3 loop is CASSVRLFTDTQYF. The CDR3 nucleotides read TGTGCCAGCAGTGTACGACTATTCACAGATACGCAGTATTTT.

The chain is built from TRBV7-3 and TRBJ2-5; D tentatively reads TRBD1 or TRBD2 (6 bases each). This CDR3 has 14 residues. CDR1 is SGHTA, CDR2 FQGTGA, per germline. V was pared by 3 bases and J by 5 bases, with 13 bases between. The CDR3 DNA sequence: TGTGCCAGCAGCTTCCCGGGGGCGGGGGAGACCCAGTACTTC. Protein product: CASSFPGAGETQYF.